This TCR beta chain was retrieved from a study of T cells in Graves' hyperthyroidism and ophthalmopathy. Stable Graves' hyperthyroidism meant no ophthalmopathy progression within 18 months. Diagnostic decisions used clinical symptoms, serum thyroxine and TRAb, thyroid ultrasound and orbital computed tomography. RNA transcripts gave rise to amplified TCR beta CDR3 regions. A first-round RT-PCR of the TCR CDR3 used the HTBI primer set. Each CDR3 protein is one row after TCRdb ran MiXCR on the multiplex PCR reads. The table lists about 400,000 distinct CDR3 sequences, less than 20% of them singletons. This clonotype was seen a handful of times. Input material: blood. The sequence derives from a woman aged 18-30 years with Graves' hyperthyroidism.

The CDR3 sequence is CASSLANSGTGELFF. The CDR3 nucleotides read TGTGCCAGCAGCTTAGCCAATAGTGGCACCGGGGAGCTGTTTTTT. The rearrangement joins TRBV7-8 to TRBJ2-2; D not resolved. Germline CDR1 SGHVS, CDR2 FQNEAQ. The CDR3 extends over 15 amino acids. The ends were cut back, 0 bases at V and 4 bases at J, with 9 bases in the middle.